This entry concerns a single T cell receptor beta chain. Its antigen is unidentified. A read error may account for a junction end that differs from germline. This sample is drawn from a study of graft-versus-host responses after intestinal transplantation. Study summary: Transplant types were multivisceral, liver-intestinal, or isolated intestinal. General study results and limits: The authors found GvH clones in recipient marrow, some appearing first in ileum or blood.

The CDR3 loop spans 14 amino acids. From germline, CDR1 is SGHTA and CDR2 FQGNSA. Sequenced by immunoSEQ multiplex PCR; TCRdb stores in-frame clones only, minus some. The sample carries tens of thousands of clones, over 90% recorded once. The input for sequencing was unstimulated CD4+ T cells sorted from spleen or lymph node cells, taken before transplant. This sequence originates from a human donor who was the organ donor for an intestinal transplant. The V call is TRBV7-2, the J call TRBJ2-7; D gene unclear. In nucleotides, the CDR3 is TGTGCCAGCAGCGGCCCCCTAGTTTCCTCCGAGCAGTACTTC. Translation gives CASSGPLVSSEQYF.